This T cell receptor beta chain was profiled in a study of vaccination effects on CD4 cells after COVID-19. Sequencing used immunoSEQ multiplex PCR; TCRdb keeps in-frame clones, though not all of them. The table includes about 55,000 clones, more than 60% detected once. ViraFEST expansion of antigen-specific CD4+ T cells with viral peptide pools preceded sequencing. The culture ran for nine to ten days, and then CD4+ T cells were isolated. Nobody among the vaccine recipients had prior SARS-CoV-2 infection (nucleocapsid antibodies were negative). A half-medium replacement with IL-2 medium was carried out on days 3 and 7. V lost 5 bases and J 3 bases, leaving 13 bases between the germline ends. The CDR3 is 15 residues long. Germline CDR1 MNHEY, CDR2 SVGAGI. To note about this clone: Its antigen remains unknown.

Study outcomes and limitations: In the study, convalescent patients were few, and early post-infection timepoints were absent.

This sequence originates from a human donor who received a COVID-19 vaccine. The chain combines TRBV6-5 with TRBJ1-4; D is ambiguous. This specimen was CD4+ T cells from PBMCs cultured with SARS-CoV-2 spike peptides, taken before COVID-19 vaccination. CDR3 region: CASSTRGRSNEKLFF. As DNA, the CDR3 is TGTGCCAGCAGTACTCGCGGCCGGTCTAATGAAAAACTGTTTTTT.